Described below is a single T cell receptor (beta chain) sequence and its context. What it recognizes is unknown. This sample is part of a study of OX40 agonist ivuxolimab in advanced cancers. Across the study: Subjects had a mean age of about 65 years, with a range of roughly 20 to 79; around 80% were male. Approximately 40% of patients had received prior checkpoint inhibitor therapy.

Some clones are missing from TCRdb's copy, which holds only in-frame ones; the method was immunoSEQ multiplex PCR. The sample holds 15,000 to 20,000 clones, roughly 80% seen once. General study findings and limits: Among the lowest levels of clonal expansion were found in partial responders at 0.1-3.0 mg/kg. Some nonresponders likewise displayed low normalized T-cell clonal expansion.

The V and J ends lost 5 bases and 3 bases respectively, with 13 bases between them. The CDR3 runs 14 residues. Germline values: CDR1 MDHEN, CDR2 SYDVKM. The source of this sequence is an adult with an advanced solid tumor such as melanoma, head and neck, liver or kidney cancer. The genes are TRBV28 and TRBJ1-2; D might be TRBD1 (5 bases). Sequences were derived from CD4+ or CD8+ T cells sorted from blood, sampled in a trial of the OX40 agonist ivuxolimab. The CDR3 DNA follows: TGTGCCAGCAGTCCCGGGACCTCTGACTATGGCTACACCTTC. It codes for CASSPGTSDYGYTF.